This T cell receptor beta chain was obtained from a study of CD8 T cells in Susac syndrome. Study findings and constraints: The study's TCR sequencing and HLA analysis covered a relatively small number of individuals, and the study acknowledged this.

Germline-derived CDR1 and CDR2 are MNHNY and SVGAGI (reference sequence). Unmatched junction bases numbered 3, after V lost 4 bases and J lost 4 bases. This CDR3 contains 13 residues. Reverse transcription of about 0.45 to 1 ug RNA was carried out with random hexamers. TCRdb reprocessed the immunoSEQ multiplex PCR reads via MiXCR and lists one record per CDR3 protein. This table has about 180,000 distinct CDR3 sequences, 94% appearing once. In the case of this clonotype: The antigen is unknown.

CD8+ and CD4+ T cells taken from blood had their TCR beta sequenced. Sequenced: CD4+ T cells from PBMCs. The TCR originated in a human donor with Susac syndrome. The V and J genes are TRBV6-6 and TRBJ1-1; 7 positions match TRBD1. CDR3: CASSSKGATEAFF. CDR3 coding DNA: TGTGCCAGCAGTTCGAAGGGGGCCACTGAAGCTTTCTTT.